These 31 T cell receptor beta chains came from one sample sequenced in a study of cytomegalovirus exposure and HLA in healthy donors. Sequencing used immunoSEQ multiplex PCR; TCRdb keeps in-frame clones, though not all of them. The sample lists about 110,000 clones, about 94% occurring once. The sequencing input was PBMCs. The receptors shown here come from a woman between 18 and 29 years old in good health and CMV-seronegative.

In this sample, this clone turned up once. The rearrangement links TRBV28 to TRBJ1-2; D unclear. V was shortened by 2 bases and J by 6 bases, with 19 bases between the two germline ends. This CDR3 is 16 amino acids long. Germline loops: CDR1 MDHEN, CDR2 SYDVKM. The CDR3 sequence: CASSLGFRAAEHGYTF. DNA for the CDR3: TGTGCCAGCAGTTTAGGCTTTCGGGCAGCGGAGCATGGCTACACCTTC.

The V and J genes are TRBV25-1 and TRBJ1-5; 10 nucleotides align to TRBD1. V was pared by 4 bases and J by 5 bases, with 2 bases of the junction left unmatched. This CDR3 comprises 14 residues. Germline-derived CDR1 and CDR2 are MGHDK and SYGVNS. The chain's CDR3 is CASSGDRGYQPQHF. CDR3 in DNA: TGTGCCAGCAGTGGGGACAGGGGTTATCAGCCCCAGCATTTT.

The CDR3 sequence is CASSSPTGSYGYTF. The DNA of the CDR3 is TGTGCCAGCAGTTCTCCGACAGGGAGCTATGGCTACACCTTC. The rearrangement joins TRBV28 to TRBJ1-2, with 7 bases identical to TRBD1. The CDR3 is 14 amino acids. Germline values: CDR1 MDHEN, CDR2 SYDVKM. V dropped 4 bases and J dropped 4; count of bases not matched to a gene: 6.

This chain uses TRBV5-4 with TRBJ1-4; 9 bases match TRBD1. The CDR3 loop spans 14 amino acids. J was trimmed by 7 bases and V by 3 bases; bases with no gene match: 4. Germline V CDR1 and CDR2: SGHNT, YYREEE (reference sequence). The CDR3 sequence is CASSSGQGGEKLFF. CDR3 in DNA: TGTGCCAGCAGCTCGGGACAGGGAGGTGAAAAACTGTTTTTT. Full variable domain (rest looked up from reference TRBV5-4 and TRBJ1-4): ETGVTQSPTHLIKTRGQQVTLRCSSQSGHNTVSWYQQALGQGPQFIFQYYREEENGRGNFPPRFSGLQFPNYSSELNVNALELDDSALYLCASSSGQGGEKLFFGSGTQLSVL.

The chain links TRBV7-9 to TRBJ1-5; 9 nucleotides align to TRBD1. Losses at the gene ends were 5 bases for V and 5 bases for J; bases not matched to a gene: 10. This CDR3 comprises 16 residues. The germline V gene encodes CDR1 SEHNR and CDR2 FQNEAQ (reference sequence). CDR3 nucleotide sequence: TGTGCCAGCAGCCCCCACGATGGGACAGGGTATCAGCCCCAGCATTTT. It is translated as CASSPHDGTGYQPQHF.

This clone was recorded only once. The V and J genes are TRBV6-1 and TRBJ2-7, with 7 bases aligning to TRBD1. Germline V gene lookup returns CDR1 MNHNS and CDR2 SASEGT. The CDR3 spans 11 residues. V was clipped by 7 bases and J by 7 bases; unmatched bases: 4. The CDR3 here is CASTRQGEQYF. The CDR3 DNA reads TGTGCCAGCACCCGACAGGGAGAGCAGTACTTC.

The rearrangement links TRBV27 to TRBJ2-3; 9 nucleotides agree with TRBD2. The CDR3 consists of 13 residues. Germline lookup yields CDR1 MNHEY and CDR2 SMNVEV (reference sequence). V lost 5 bases and J lost 14; bases outside the gene matches: 11. The CDR3 sequence is CASSPKALAGRYF. Here the CDR3 DNA reads TGTGCCAGCAGTCCGAAGGCTCTAGCGGGGAGGTATTTT.

This sequence joins TRBV4-1 and TRBJ1-1; 9 nucleotides agree with TRBD1. Losses at the gene ends were 4 bases for V and 5 bases for J; bases not matched to a gene: 8. This CDR3 comprises 15 residues. Germline V gene data show CDR1 as MGHRA and CDR2 as YSYEKL. CDR3 residues: CASSPLQGARTEAFF. The CDR3 coding sequence is TGCGCCAGCAGCCCTTTACAGGGGGCGAGAACTGAAGCTTTCTTT.

J is TRBJ1-3 and V is TRBV7-9; TRBD1 agrees at 11 bases. Trimming cost V 3 bases and J 0 bases; bases outside gene matches: 4. The germline gives CDR1 SEHNR, CDR2 FQNEAQ (reference sequence). The CDR3 runs 17 residues. This chain's CDR3 is CASSLGTGGISGNTIYF. The CDR3 DNA sequence: TGTGCCAGCAGCTTGGGGACAGGGGGTATCTCTGGAAACACCATATATTTT.

This sequence joins TRBV14 and TRBJ2-5, with a weak D call TRBD2 (6 bases). The CDR3 runs 17 residues. Deletions cut 4 bases from V and 5 bases from J, with 23 bases between. The germline V gene has CDR1 SGHDN and CDR2 FVKESK. The CDR3 sequence is CASSPYRGSGTTETQYF. The CDR3 DNA is TGTGCCAGCAGCCCTTATCGGGGGTCGGGAACAACGGAGACCCAGTACTTC.

The V and J genes are TRBV25-1 and TRBJ1-2; tentative D call: TRBD1 (5 bases). Germline V gene lookup returns CDR1 MGHDK and CDR2 SYGVNS. The CDR3 is 11 residues long. Trimming left V 6 bases short and J 10 bases short, with 12 bases between. CDR3 sequence reads: CASRETETYTF. CDR3 DNA sequence: TGTGCCAGCAGAGAGACAGAAACCTACACCTTC.

This chain connects TRBV19 to TRBJ2-7, with 7 bases identical to TRBD1. The CDR3 runs 15 residues. J gave up 1 base and V 6 bases, and 9 bases lay outside the gene matches. The germline V gene encodes CDR1 LNHDA and CDR2 SQIVND (reference sequence). The chain's CDR3 is CASRGTGTVSYEQYF. The CDR3 region has the DNA TGTGCCAGTAGGGGAACCGGGACAGTTTCCTACGAGCAGTACTTC. The full variable domain, its missing parts supplied by reference TRBV19 and TRBJ2-7, is DGGITQSPKYLFRKEGQNVTLSCEQNLNHDAMYWYRQDPGQGLRLIYYSQIVNDFQKGDIAEGYSVSREKKESFPLTVTSAQKNPTAFYLCASRGTGTVSYEQYFGPGTRLTVT.

The chain joins TRBV7-9 to TRBJ2-1; possible D gene TRBD2, 7 bases. The CDR3 runs 15 residues. V was pared by 5 bases and J by 6 bases, with 17 bases between. Germline-derived CDR1 and CDR2 are SEHNR and FQNEAQ (reference sequence). CDR3 loop: CASSDSREGVNEQFF. Written as DNA, the CDR3 is TGTGCCAGCAGCGACTCTAGGGAGGGGGTCAATGAGCAGTTCTTC.

This clone is a singleton in its sample. The chain is built from TRBV28 and TRBJ2-3; possible D gene TRBD2, 6 bases. This CDR3 is built from 14 residues. Germline values: CDR1 MDHEN, CDR2 SYDVKM. The V and J ends lost 3 bases and 4 bases respectively, with 11 bases between them. Here the CDR3 DNA reads TGTGCCAGCAGTTTTGGGGGAGGTCCAGATACGCAGTATTTT. This encodes CASSFGGGPDTQYF.

This clone was seen just once. J is TRBJ1-6 and V is TRBV27; D is ambiguous. The germline V gene encodes CDR1 MNHEY and CDR2 SMNVEV (reference sequence). Trimming removed 2 bases at V and 0 bases at J, with 14 bases between. This CDR3 is 18 amino acids long. CDR3 nucleotides: TGTGCCAGCAGTTTAGACAATCCAGGTCCCTCCTATAATTCACCCCTCCACTTT. Its translation is CASSLDNPGPSYNSPLHF.

The V gene is TRBV6-5, the J gene TRBJ2-5, with a tentative D call TRBD1 (6 bases). In germline, CDR1 is MNHEY, CDR2 SVGAGI. This CDR3 has 15 amino acids. V was shortened by 6 bases and J by 4 bases, with 18 bases between the two germline ends. The CDR3 nucleotides read TGTGCCAGCAGACCCCCGGGCCTAGGGGGAGAGACCCAGTACTTC. It yields the protein CASRPPGLGGETQYF.

The V call is TRBV19, the J call TRBJ1-5, with 8 bases matching TRBD1. The junction had 8 bases not matched to a gene; V was cut back by 7 bases and J by 0 bases. CDR1 is LNHDA and CDR2 is SQIVND in the germline V gene (reference sequence). The CDR3 runs 16 residues. In DNA form, the CDR3 reads TGTGCCAGTAAACAGGGGGGGGCAGATAGCAATCAGCCCCAGCATTTT. Its translation is CASKQGGADSNQPQHF.

V gene TRBV6-4 combines with J gene TRBJ2-3; the match to TRBD2 covers 7 bases. The CDR3 contains 15 residues. CDR1 and CDR2 from the germline V gene are MRHNA and SNTAGT. The J segment lost 3 bases and the V segment lost 2 bases, leaving 5 bases of the junction unmatched. The CDR3 DNA follows: TGTGCCAGCAGTGACGGTTCGGGGGGAACAGATACGCAGTATTTT. Protein product: CASSDGSGGTDTQYF.

This sequence joins TRBV9 and TRBJ2-3; 9 bases match TRBD2. V trimming: 6 bases; J trimming: 3 bases; junction bases outside the gene matches: 5. This CDR3 is built from 14 residues. From germline, CDR1 is SGDLS and CDR2 YYNGEE. CDR3 bases: TGTGCCAGCACCCGTAGCGGGGGAACAGATACGCAGTATTTT. This encodes CASTRSGGTDTQYF.

The chain employs TRBV6-5 and TRBJ2-3, with 7 bases fitting TRBD1. The CDR3 has 16 residues. Per germline, CDR1 MNHEY and CDR2 SVGAGI. V was pared by 0 bases and J by 5 bases, with 8 bases of the junction left unmatched. CDR3 amino acids: CASSYSSGQALDTQYF. The CDR3 DNA follows: TGTGCCAGCAGTTACTCGTCTGGACAGGCGTTAGATACGCAGTATTTT.

This sequence joins TRBV25-1 and TRBJ2-2; D is perhaps TRBD1 (6 bases). The CDR3 extends over 16 amino acids. Between the trimmed V and J ends, which lost 8 bases and 0 bases, there was a span of 16 bases. Germline-derived CDR1 and CDR2 are MGHDK and SYGVNS. CDR3 region: CASHGRGIANTGELFF. The CDR3 region has the DNA TGTGCCAGCCATGGCAGGGGAATAGCGAACACCGGGGAGCTGTTTTTT. Based on the CDR3 plus reference TRBV25-1 and TRBJ2-2, the full variable domain is EADIYQTPRYLVIGTGKKITLECSQTMGHDKMYWYQQDPGMELHLIHYSYGVNSTEKGDLSSESTVSRIRTEHFPLTLESARPSHTSQYLCASHGRGIANTGELFFGEGSRLTVL.

This sequence joins TRBV28 and TRBJ2-5; D might be TRBD1 (5 bases). Germline CDR1 and CDR2: MDHEN and SYDVKM. The CDR3 has 16 residues. V was trimmed by 4 bases and J by 5 bases, leaving 20 bases between them. DNA for the CDR3: TGTGCCAGCAGTTCCCCCTTCTGGGGCCTGGCGGAGACCCAGTACTTC. Its translation is CASSSPFWGLAETQYF.

This chain links TRBV5-4 with TRBJ1-2, with 8 positions matching TRBD1. The length of the CDR3 is 13 residues. Trimming cost V 2 bases and J 8 bases; bases outside gene matches: 5. Germline V gene sequence: CDR1 SGHNT, CDR2 YYREEE (reference sequence). As DNA, the CDR3 is TGTGCCAGCAGCTTCGGACAGGGAGAGGGCTACACCTTC. Translated, it gives CASSFGQGEGYTF.

The chain uses TRBV6-6 and TRBJ2-1; D may be TRBD1 (5 bases). The CDR3 runs to 12 residues. The germline V gene encodes CDR1 MNHNY and CDR2 SVGAGI (reference sequence). Trimming took off 5 bases at V and 4 bases at J, with 6 bases between the two ends. The CDR3 spells CASSRQYNEQFF. For the CDR3, the DNA is TGTGCCAGCAGTCGACAGTACAATGAGCAGTTCTTC.

The chain employs TRBV28 and TRBJ1-1; a weak D match, TRBD1 (5 bases). The CDR3 covers 16 residues. Trimming took off 2 bases at V and 4 bases at J, with 17 bases between the two ends. Looked up from germline, CDR1 is MDHEN and CDR2 is SYDVKM. For the CDR3, the DNA is TGTGCCAGCAGTTTACAGGGATGGCCTCAGGCCACTGAAGCTTTCTTT. It is translated as CASSLQGWPQATEAFF.

The rearrangement uses TRBV12-5 and TRBJ1-1, with D uncertain. The CDR3 runs to 14 residues. Between the trimmed V and J ends, which lost 6 bases and 5 bases, there was a span of 16 bases. CDR1 and CDR2 (germline): LGHNT, FRNRAP. The CDR3, as DNA: TGTGCTAGTGGGCCCGACACTGCGGGGACTGAAGCTTTCTTT. It encodes CASGPDTAGTEAFF.

V and J are TRBV6-5 and TRBJ2-1, with TRBD1 matching 10 bases. This CDR3 spans 13 amino acids. The germline CDR1 and CDR2 sequences are MNHEY and SVGAGI. The J segment lost 7 bases and the V segment lost 7 bases, leaving 4 bases of the junction unmatched. The chain's CDR3 is CASNRQGANEQFF. In DNA, the CDR3 is TGTGCCAGCAATCGACAGGGGGCGAATGAGCAGTTCTTC.

In nucleotides, the CDR3 is TGTGCCAGCATCGTACCGGGACAGCACAATCAGCCCCAGCATTTT. It codes for CASIVPGQHNQPQHF. The chain carries TRBV2 and TRBJ1-5, with 7 nucleotides matching TRBD1. CDR3 length: 15 amino acids. V shed 7 bases and J 3 bases; nucleotides not matched to a gene: 9. Germline assignment: CDR1 SNHLY and CDR2 FYNNEI.

This chain links TRBV5-1 with TRBJ2-7; TRBD1 agrees at 9 bases. Germline loops: CDR1 SGHRS, CDR2 YFSETQ. Trimming removed 2 bases from V and 2 bases from J; junction bases left unmatched: 8. The CDR3 is made up of 16 amino acids. CDR3 DNA: TGCGCCAGCAGCTTTGCCGGACAGGGGAGTCCCTACGAGCAGTACTTC. It yields the protein CASSFAGQGSPYEQYF.

The rearrangement links TRBV28 to TRBJ2-3; unclear D gene. Germline CDR1 reads MDHEN; CDR2 reads SYDVKM. V was pared by 3 bases and J by 6 bases, with 7 bases between. CDR3 length equals 12 residues. The CDR3 DNA is TGTGCCAGCAGTTTTAGTTGGGATACGCAGTATTTT. This translates into CASSFSWDTQYF.

This clone was counted between two and nine times. The genes are TRBV30 and TRBJ2-6; D is perhaps TRBD1 (5 bases). This CDR3 is built from 15 residues. V lost 3 bases and J 0 bases, leaving 9 bases between the germline ends. Per the germline V gene, CDR1 is GTSNPN and CDR2 is SVGIG (reference sequence). The CDR3 loop reads CAWSRGASGANVLTF. The CDR3 DNA follows: TGTGCCTGGAGCCGTGGGGCCTCTGGGGCCAACGTCCTGACTTTC.